Below, 21 T cell receptor beta chains from the same sample are listed, as sequenced in a study of T cell changes during pregnancy in multiple sclerosis. Sequencing was performed with immunoSEQ multiplex PCR; in TCRdb, only in-frame clones are kept and a portion is missing. The table shows 55,000 to 70,000 clones, with about nine tenths occurring only once. The starting material was CD4+ T cells from peripheral blood mononuclear cells, obtained in the third trimester of pregnancy. Receptor source: a female donor with multiple sclerosis, enrolled in a pregnancy study.

This sequence joins TRBV6-5 and TRBJ2-7, with 11 positions matching TRBD1. This CDR3 has 14 residues. Germline lookup yields CDR1 MNHEY and CDR2 SVGAGI. V was clipped by 6 bases and J by 2 bases; unmatched bases: 3. The CDR3 protein is CASRLGQGAYEQYF. CDR3 coding DNA: TGTGCCAGCAGACTGGGACAGGGGGCCTACGAGCAGTACTTC.

V is TRBV6-5 and J is TRBJ1-2; 10 nucleotides align to TRBD1. The CDR3 extends over 16 amino acids. The germline V gene has CDR1 MNHEY and CDR2 SVGAGI. V gave up 0 bases and J gave up 3 bases; unmatched junction bases: 4. CDR3 sequence: CASSYSGTGAHYGYTF. The CDR3 DNA sequence: TGTGCCAGCAGTTACTCAGGGACAGGGGCCCACTATGGCTACACCTTC.

The sample holds one count of this clone. V and J are TRBV28 and TRBJ2-1, with 13 bases fitting TRBD2. This CDR3 spans 18 amino acids. Per germline, CDR1 MDHEN and CDR2 SYDVKM. The V gene end was trimmed by 6 bases and the J gene end by 0 bases; junction bases not matched to a gene: 8. CDR3 in DNA: TGTGCCAGCAGCCGTCGGACTAGCGGGGGTCGCTCCTACAATGAGCAGTTCTTC. Encoded protein: CASSRRTSGGRSYNEQFF.

V usage is TRBV10-1 and J usage is TRBJ2-2; D ambiguous. Trimming removed 0 bases from V and 5 bases from J, with 7 bases in between. Germline V gene sequence: CDR1 WNHNN, CDR2 SYGVQD (reference sequence). The CDR3 extends over 14 amino acids. Here the CDR3 DNA reads TGCGCCAGCAGTGAGTCTAGCAATACCGGGGAGCTGTTTTTT. Translating it yields CASSESSNTGELFF.

The chain is built from TRBV11-2 and TRBJ2-2; 8 bases are shared with TRBD1. With V trimmed by 7 bases and J by 3 bases, 10 bases remained unmatched. CDR3 length: 16 amino acids. From germline, CDR1 is SGHAT and CDR2 FQNNGV. For the CDR3, the DNA is TGTGCCAGCACCGAGGGGGCAGGGGGCGACACCGGGGAGCTGTTTTTT. Its protein product is CASTEGAGGDTGELFF.

V is TRBV6-5 and J is TRBJ1-2, with D perhaps TRBD1 (5 bases). Looked up from germline, CDR1 is MNHEY and CDR2 is SVGAGI. V lost 7 bases, J lost 3 bases, and 18 bases lay in between. The length of the CDR3 is 15 residues. This CDR3 is CASTATWGVDYGYTF. Here the CDR3 DNA reads TGTGCCAGCACCGCGACTTGGGGGGTTGACTATGGCTACACCTTC.

This clone has more than one count but fewer than ten. The V and J genes are TRBV5-1 and TRBJ1-2, with 9 bases that match TRBD1. With 6 bases clipped from V and 5 bases from J, the junction kept 8 bases outside the gene matches. Germline lookup yields CDR1 SGHRS and CDR2 YFSETQ. The CDR3 runs 14 residues. The DNA of the CDR3 is TGCGCCAGCAAATCTGGGACAGGGATATATGGCTACACCTTC. It codes for CASKSGTGIYGYTF.

This rearrangement joins TRBV11-2 to TRBJ2-1; no clear D. The germline V gene has CDR1 SGHAT and CDR2 FQNNGV. V lost 1 base and J 2 bases, leaving 9 bases between the germline ends. The CDR3 runs to 15 residues. The CDR3 protein is CASSLGGGAYNEQFF. The CDR3 coding sequence is TGTGCCAGCAGCTTAGGTGGCGGAGCCTACAATGAGCAGTTCTTC.

The rearrangement joins TRBV30 to TRBJ1-6; tentatively, D is TRBD1 (6 bases). CDR1 is GTSNPN and CDR2 is SVGIG in the germline V gene (reference sequence). This CDR3 has 13 amino acids. Trimming stripped 2 bases from V and 9 bases from J, with 11 bases between. DNA of the CDR3: TGTGCCTGGAGTTCAGGGGACGGTTCACCCCTCCACTTT. Residues: CAWSSGDGSPLHF.

V and J are TRBV30 and TRBJ1-3; D gene unclear. CDR3 size: 15 residues. The V end lost 3 bases, the J end lost 0 bases, and 12 bases lay between the germline ends. Germline V CDR1 and CDR2: GTSNPN, SVGIG (reference sequence). In nucleotides, the CDR3 is TGTGCCTGGAGACGAGGCGGATACTCTGGAAACACCATATATTTT. The encoded protein is CAWRRGGYSGNTIYF.

The rearrangement uses TRBV7-9 and TRBJ2-4, with D possibly TRBD1 on 6 matching bases. V lost 5 bases, J lost 3 bases, and 11 bases lay in between. Per the germline V gene, CDR1 is SEHNR and CDR2 is FQNEAQ (reference sequence). This CDR3 is 14 amino acids long. For the CDR3, the DNA is TGTGCCAGCAGCGAGAGGACAGACAAAAACATTCAGTACTTC. Its protein is CASSERTDKNIQYF.

This clone occurred once. The rearrangement joins TRBV18 to TRBJ2-3, with 8 bases that match TRBD1. Germline-derived CDR1 and CDR2 are KGHSH and LQKENI. This CDR3 comprises 16 residues. With V trimmed by 5 bases and J by 0 bases, 7 bases remained unmatched. CDR3 nucleotide sequence: TGTGCCAGCTCAAGGTACAGGGGGTCGAGCACAGATACGCAGTATTTT. This translates into CASSRYRGSSTDTQYF.

V and J are TRBV6-5 and TRBJ1-5; the D gene is possibly TRBD1 (6 bases). V lost 6 bases, J lost 6 bases, and 15 bases lay in between. Germline-derived CDR1 and CDR2 are MNHEY and SVGAGI. The CDR3 extends over 14 amino acids. The CDR3 reads CASRIRGRGQPQHF. The CDR3 DNA reads TGTGCCAGCAGGATAAGGGGGAGGGGTCAGCCCCAGCATTTT.

The chain has TRBV19 and TRBJ1-4; weak D call: TRBD1 (5 bases). This CDR3 is 13 amino acids long. V lost 7 bases and J 5 bases, leaving 11 bases between the germline ends. Germline V CDR1 and CDR2: LNHDA, SQIVND (reference sequence). CDR3 region: CASKRDRNEKLFF. CDR3 DNA sequence: TGTGCCAGTAAAAGAGACAGAAATGAAAAACTGTTTTTT.

The chain joins TRBV6-5 to TRBJ2-7; 8 bases match TRBD1. Germline V gene lookup returns CDR1 MNHEY and CDR2 SVGAGI. This CDR3 region has 13 residues. V gave up 2 bases and J gave up 6 bases; unmatched junction bases: 3. For the CDR3, the DNA is TGTGCCAGCAGTTACCTAACAGGGGGCGAGCAGTACTTC. It is translated as CASSYLTGGEQYF.

The table lists this clone with a count of one. The chain couples TRBV4-3 to TRBJ2-2, with TRBD2 identical over 15 bases. CDR1 is LGHNA, CDR2 YSLEER, per germline. V shed 4 bases and J 14 bases; nucleotides not matched to a gene: 14. The CDR3 runs 17 residues. CDR3 sequence (DNA): TGCGCCAGCAGCCCCTCCGGGACTAGCGGGGGGAGAGGGGGTCTGTTTTTT. Its translation is CASSPSGTSGGRGGLFF.

This clone is a singleton in its sample. This chain uses TRBV9 with TRBJ1-3; no clear D gene. Germline V gives CDR1 SGDLS, CDR2 YYNGEE. With 4 bases removed from V and 0 bases from J, the gap between germline ends came to 11 bases. The CDR3 covers 15 residues. The CDR3 nucleotides read TGTGCCAGCAGCTCCCGACGGAGCTCTGGAAACACCATATATTTT. Translating it yields CASSSRRSSGNTIYF. The full variable domain, its missing parts supplied by reference TRBV9 and TRBJ1-3, is DSGVTQTPKHLITATGQRVTLRCSPRSGDLSVYWYQQSLDQGLQFLIQYYNGEERAKGNILERFSAQQFPDLHSELNLSSLELGDSALYFCASSSRRSSGNTIYFGEGSWLTVV.

The chain recombines TRBV7-2 with TRBJ2-3; 8 bases match TRBD2. The CDR3 is 16 residues long. Germline V gives CDR1 SGHTA, CDR2 FQGNSA. V lost 1 base to trimming and J lost 0 bases; unmatched junction nucleotides: 3. CDR3 DNA: TGTGCCAGCAGCTTAGGAGTAGCGGGGAGCACAGATACGCAGTATTTT. This sequence encodes CASSLGVAGSTDTQYF.

The chain combines TRBV27 with TRBJ2-1; D is undetermined. The germline CDR1 and CDR2 sequences are MNHEY and SMNVEV (reference sequence). This CDR3 is 13 amino acids long. V shed 2 bases and J shed 4 bases, with 6 bases lying between them. CDR3: CASSLPGYNEQFF. The CDR3 region has the DNA TGTGCCAGCAGTTTACCCGGGTACAATGAGCAGTTCTTC.

The chain recombines TRBV19 with TRBJ1-5, with D tentatively TRBD1 (6 bases). There are 15 residues in the CDR3. The germline V gene has CDR1 LNHDA and CDR2 SQIVND (reference sequence). V was trimmed by 8 bases and J by 2 bases, leaving 16 bases between them. CDR3 residues: CASRYSAGGNQPQHF. The CDR3 nucleotides are TGTGCCAGTCGTTATTCGGCAGGGGGCAATCAGCCCCAGCATTTT.

The chain joins TRBV27 to TRBJ2-1; 9 positions agree with TRBD2. The V gene's germline CDR1 is MNHEY and CDR2 SMNVEV (reference sequence). Unmatched junction bases numbered 20, after V lost 5 bases and J lost 9 bases. The CDR3 totals 18 residues. The CDR3 sequence is CASSPQSTGTSLRPEQFF. The CDR3 DNA sequence: TGTGCCAGCAGTCCTCAATCAACCGGGACTAGCTTAAGGCCTGAGCAGTTCTTC.